Included here is one T cell receptor (beta chain) sequence, with context. Generated by immunoSEQ multiplex PCR, the TCRdb table keeps only in-frame clones and is missing some. The data show roughly 150,000 clones, 91% seen once. The sample comes from a study of T cell responses to AZD1222 COVID-19 vaccine. The CDR3 extends over 16 amino acids. After removal of 6 bases from V and 5 bases from J, the junction contained 11 bases not matched to a gene. In germline, CDR1 is SNHLY, CDR2 FYNNEI. The chain links TRBV2 to TRBJ2-3; 10 bases match TRBD2. The sequences come from peripheral blood, collected on day 0 of AZD1222 vaccination. The source of this sequence is an adult in good health. The CDR3 sequence is CASSQLAGPLGDTQYF. The CDR3 DNA is TGTGCCAGCAGCCAACTAGCGGGACCTTTGGGAGATACGCAGTATTTT.